A selection of T cell receptor beta chains follows, all from one sample in a study of cytomegalovirus exposure and HLA in healthy donors. TCRdb's table, derived via immunoSEQ multiplex PCR, lists solely in-frame clones and lacks some. This sample has 100,000 or so clones, with about four fifths found just once. Source material: PBMCs. The receptors stem from a female donor in good health and CMV-seropositive. CDR3s include the opening cysteine and the closing phenylalanine or tryptophan. The order of the fields is D gene, CDR3 length, clone size, J gene, V gene, CDR3 DNA, CDR3 protein. The D gene is left open where the match is weak. Not all rows give a size; the values are once, few, many and, for expanded clones, a class.

-,15,-,TRBJ1-4,TRBV6-1,TGTGCCAGCAGTGAAGCGCCGACGGGAAATGAAAAACTGTTTTTT,CASSEAPTGNEKLFF
-,12,-,TRBJ2-7,TRBV10-2,TGCGCCAGCAGTGAGCCCTACTACGAGCAGTACTTC,CASSEPYYEQYF
-,12,-,TRBJ1-2,TRBV25-1,TGTGCCAGCAGTGAGTCCAGATATGGCTACACCTTC,CASSESRYGYTF
-,15,-,TRBJ1-3,TRBV9,TGTGCCAGCAGTGCCGGGGGGGCCTCTGGAAACACCATATATTTT,CASSAGGASGNTIYF
-,14,-,TRBJ2-3,TRBV6-4,TGTGCCAGCAAACTGACAGTTAGCACAGATACGCAGTATTTT,CASKLTVSTDTQYF
-,16,medium-sized,TRBJ1-1,TRBV5-1,TGCGCCAGTAAGCCCGAGGTTTGGATAAGGAACACTGAAGCTTTCTTT,CASKPEVWIRNTEAFF
-,14,-,TRBJ2-7,TRBV6-5,TGTGCCAGCAGGGCTTGGACGGGGAGCTACGAGCAGTACTTC,CASRAWTGSYEQYF
TRBD2,16,-,TRBJ2-1,TRBV10-1,TGCGCCAGCAGTGGGGCTAGCGGGGGTCATGGGAATGAGCAGTTCTTC,CASSGASGGHGNEQFF
-,14,-,TRBJ1-2,TRBV2,TGTGCCAGCAGTGAACCGGGTTTCGGCTATGGCTACACCTTC,CASSEPGFGYGYTF
-,14,few,TRBJ1-2,TRBV10-3,TGTGCCATCAGTGAGTGGGCAGGGGACTATGGCTACACCTTC,CAISEWAGDYGYTF
TRBD1,12,-,TRBJ1-1,TRBV29-1,TGCAGCGTTGTTCCGGGACAGGGAGAAGCTTTCTTT,CSVVPGQGEAFF